This T cell receptor beta chain comes out of a study of T-cell memory formation after mild COVID-19. Study-wide results and caveats: Still unconfirmed is whether the second-wave clones peaking on day 37 recognized SARS-CoV-2.

TCRdb reanalysed the 5' RACE reads using MiXCR and keeps one entry per CDR3 protein. The data contain 360,000 or so distinct CDR3 sequences, 25% to 30% of them seen just once; the ten biggest clones take up approximately 15%. For this clonotype: Its antigen remains unidentified.

J lost 3 bases, V lost 2 bases, and 9 bases had no gene match. The germline V gene encodes CDR1 MNHEY and CDR2 SVGAGI. The CDR3 is 16 residues long. This chain uses TRBV6-5 with TRBJ2-7; 8 nucleotides agree with TRBD1. This TCR was sampled from an adult woman who had mild COVID-19 (a few samples of this study predate the infection). Cell type and time point are not known. Input material: PBMCs or a T cell subset sorted from them (not recorded which). The CDR3, as DNA: TGTGCCAGCAGTTACCGGCTCACAGGGGGAATCTACGAGCAGTACTTC. Its translation: CASSYRLTGGIYEQYF.